These T cell receptor beta chains were read from a single sample in a study of T-cell reconstitution after alpha-beta-depleted transplantation in children. TCRdb redid the calling of the PCR reads with MiXCR, one entry per CDR3 protein. The repertoire holds around 200,000 distinct CDR3 sequences, with over 15% as singletons. Sequencing used PBMCs, mostly from graft donor cells, obtained 360 days after TCRalphabeta/CD19-depleted stem cell transplant. The receptors come from a male patient aged 2 to 10 who had a stem cell transplant for acute lymphoblastic leukemia, so the T cells may come from the graft donor. CDR3s include the opening cysteine and the closing phenylalanine or tryptophan. A D gene is named only where the DNA matches it firmly. Expanded clones get a size class; other rows say once, few or many, or leave the size out.

V gene	clone size	CDR3 length	D gene	J gene	CDR3 protein	CDR3 DNA
TRBV12-3/TRBV12-4	NA	15	NA	TRBJ2-5	CASSQGQPIAKTQYF	TGTGCCAGCAGTCAAGGACAGCCAATTGCGAAGACCCAGTACTTC
TRBV12-3/TRBV12-4	NA	14	NA	TRBJ2-7	CASSPQIRLNEQYF	TGTGCCAGCAGCCCACAAATAAGGCTCAACGAGCAGTACTTC
TRBV4-2	NA	14	NA	TRBJ1-5	CASSQEGGRGPQHF	TGTGCCAGCAGCCAAGAAGGAGGTCGGGGGCCCCAGCATTTT
TRBV5-1	NA	16	TRBD1	TRBJ2-3	CASSLPSGQGTDTQYF	TGCGCCAGCAGCTTGCCTTCGGGACAGGGTACAGATACGCAGTATTTT
TRBV5-1	NA	16	NA	TRBJ2-7	CASSLIAAGASYEQYF	TGCGCCAGCAGCTTGATCGCGGCAGGGGCGTCCTACGAGCAGTACTTC
TRBV4-3	NA	14	TRBD2	TRBJ2-7	CASSQDRDYYEQYF	TGCGCCAGCAGCCAAGACAGGGACTACTACGAGCAGTACTTC
TRBV7-1	NA	21	NA	TRBJ2-4	CASSCPLPLTGSPLAKNIQYF	TGTGCCAGCAGCTGTCCTCTACCCCTAACAGGGTCCCCTTTAGCCAAAAACATTCAGTACTTC
TRBV12-3/TRBV12-4	few	14	TRBD1	TRBJ1-3	CASSRTGPGNTIYF	TGTGCCAGCAGTCGGACAGGTCCTGGAAACACCATATATTTT
TRBV7-9	few	13	TRBD2	TRBJ2-3	CASRLAATDTQYF	TGTGCCAGCAGACTAGCGGCCACAGATACGCAGTATTTT
TRBV5-1	few	16	TRBD1	TRBJ2-7	CASSLGTGALSYEQYF	TGCGCCAGCAGCTTAGGGACAGGGGCTCTCTCCTACGAGCAGTACTTC
TRBV5-1	few	16	TRBD2	TRBJ2-1	CASSFLLAGSYNEQFF	TGCGCCAGCAGCTTTTTATTAGCGGGATCCTACAATGAGCAGTTCTTC
TRBV19	NA	15	NA	TRBJ2-2	CASSIAAGNTGELFF	TGTGCCAGTAGTATAGCTGCGGGCAACACCGGGGAGCTGTTTTTT
TRBV5-1	NA	14	TRBD2	TRBJ2-2	CASRSGGGTGELFF	TGCGCCAGCAGATCTGGCGGGGGCACCGGGGAGCTGTTTTTT
TRBV25-1	many	12	NA	TRBJ1-2	CASSDGGYGYTF	TGTGCCAGCAGTGATGGGGGCTATGGCTACACCTTC
TRBV11-2	NA	17	NA	TRBJ2-2	CASSARSSAPNTGELFF	TGTGCCAGCAGCGCCCGTAGCTCAGCACCGAACACCGGGGAGCTGTTTTTT
TRBV7-9	many	15	TRBD2	TRBJ2-1	CASSGTSGYYNEQFF	TGTGCCAGCAGCGGAACTAGCGGCTATTACAATGAGCAGTTCTTC
TRBV12-3/TRBV12-4	many	14	NA	TRBJ2-2	CASSFLGNTGELFF	TGTGCCAGCAGTTTTTTGGGTAACACCGGGGAGCTGTTTTTT
TRBV9	many	15	TRBD2	TRBJ2-3	CASSMGLAGTDTQYF	TGTGCCAGCAGCATGGGACTAGCGGGCACAGATACGCAGTATTTT
TRBV6-2/TRBV6-3	few	13	NA	TRBJ2-7	CASSDGLGYEQYF	TGTGCCAGCAGCGACGGCTTGGGCTACGAGCAGTACTTC
TRBV7-2	NA	14	TRBD1	TRBJ2-5	CASSPRQGGATQYF	TGTGCCAGCAGCCCGCGACAGGGTGGGGCGACCCAGTACTTC
TRBV27	NA	17	NA	TRBJ2-1	CASSRKSGESSYNEQFF	TGTGCCAGCAGTCGTAAGTCAGGGGAAAGCTCCTACAATGAGCAGTTCTTC
TRBV11-1	NA	18	NA	TRBJ2-5	CASSSTGANDILQETQYF	TGTGCCAGCAGCTCCACGGGGGCAAACGATATTTTACAAGAGACCCAGTACTTC
TRBV5-5	few	14	NA	TRBJ1-4	CASSPGTENEKLFF	TGTGCCAGCAGCCCGGGGACGGAGAATGAAAAACTGTTTTTT
TRBV28	NA	12	NA	TRBJ1-2	CASSFNRDGYTF	TGTGCCAGCAGTTTCAACCGAGATGGCTACACCTTC
TRBV15	NA	14	NA	TRBJ2-1	CATSRDWAMREQFF	TGTGCCACCAGCAGAGATTGGGCAATGCGTGAGCAGTTCTTC
TRBV10-3	few	14	TRBD1	TRBJ1-1	CATLPGQLNTEAFF	TGTGCCACCCTACCGGGACAGCTGAACACTGAAGCTTTCTTT
TRBV7-9	NA	16	NA	TRBJ2-6	CASSQGTLTGANVLTF	TGTGCCAGCAGCCAAGGGACTCTTACTGGGGCCAACGTCCTGACTTTC
TRBV6-5	NA	14	TRBD1	TRBJ2-1	CASTELGTAYEQFF	TGTGCCAGCACCGAGCTTGGGACAGCATATGAGCAGTTCTTC
TRBV5-1	once	15	NA	TRBJ2-7	CASSPAGQSRYEQYF	TGCGCCAGCAGCCCAGCAGGACAGAGCCGCTACGAGCAGTACTTC
TRBV5-1	NA	16	NA	TRBJ1-2	CASSWDLVGTGYGYTF	TGCGCCAGCAGCTGGGACCTCGTCGGGACTGGCTATGGCTACACCTTC
TRBV15	few	14	NA	TRBJ2-5	CATSVRRRGETQYF	TGTGCCACCTCCGTCAGAAGAAGGGGAGAGACCCAGTACTTC
TRBV7-9	NA	14	NA	TRBJ1-2	CASSSSGGGYGYTF	TGTGCCAGCAGTTCGTCCGGGGGCGGCTATGGCTACACCTTC
TRBV11-2	NA	16	TRBD2	TRBJ2-5	CASSLMTGGRQETQYF	TGTGCCAGCAGCTTAATGACGGGGGGGCGACAAGAGACCCAGTACTTC
TRBV5-1	few	15	NA	TRBJ2-5	CASSSPWQGRETQYF	TGCGCCAGCAGCTCGCCGTGGCAGGGGAGGGAGACCCAGTACTTC
TRBV28	once	13	NA	TRBJ2-2	CASSPFSAGELFF	TGTGCCAGCAGTCCCTTTTCTGCCGGGGAGCTGTTTTTT
TRBV30	NA	14	TRBD1	TRBJ2-7	CAWTRGTGDHEQYF	TGTGCCTGGACCAGAGGGACAGGGGACCACGAGCAGTACTTC
TRBV12-3/TRBV12-4	NA	16	NA	TRBJ2-2	CASSLLAGGDTGELFF	TGTGCCAGCAGTTTACTGGCAGGGGGGGACACCGGGGAGCTGTTTTTT
TRBV9	NA	16	TRBD1	TRBJ2-1	CASSRTPGQAYNEQFF	TGTGCCAGCAGTCGAACCCCGGGACAGGCCTACAATGAGCAGTTCTTC
TRBV5-1	few	14	NA	TRBJ2-7	CASTLTPTSYEQYF	TGCGCCAGCACCTTAACACCTACCTCCTACGAGCAGTACTTC
TRBV12-3/TRBV12-4	NA	13	NA	TRBJ2-3	CASSPPPADTQYF	TGTGCCAGCAGCCCCCCCCCGGCAGATACGCAGTATTTT
TRBV5-1	few	15	NA	TRBJ2-5	CASSLGGQLEETQYF	TGCGCCAGCAGCTTGGGAGGGCAGCTAGAGGAGACCCAGTACTTC
TRBV5-1	NA	14	NA	TRBJ2-7	CASSYRDGSYEQYF	TGCGCCAGCAGCTACAGGGACGGTTCCTACGAGCAGTACTTC
TRBV7-9	NA	15	NA	TRBJ2-5	CASSDRVEGSRTQYF	TGTGCCAGCAGCGACAGGGTGGAGGGCTCGAGGACCCAGTACTTC
TRBV20-1	NA	16	NA	TRBJ2-5	CSAEPLVLGPQETQYF	TGCAGTGCTGAACCGCTAGTCCTCGGACCCCAAGAGACCCAGTACTTC
TRBV5-6	NA	12	NA	TRBJ2-1	CASSLEHNEQFF	TGTGCCAGCAGCTTGGAACACAATGAGCAGTTCTTC
TRBV28	few	13	NA	TRBJ1-2	CAGRRLATDGYTF	TGTGCCGGGAGACGGCTGGCCACCGATGGCTACACCTTC
TRBV9	many	14	TRBD2	TRBJ2-1	CASSASGDYNEQFF	TGTGCCAGCAGCGCTAGCGGGGACTACAATGAGCAGTTCTTC
TRBV20-1	NA	13	NA	TRBJ2-7	CSASSRTAYEQYF	TGCAGTGCTAGTAGCAGGACCGCCTACGAGCAGTACTTC
TRBV4-3	NA	20	TRBD2	TRBJ2-3	CASSQDQGLAGGPSTDTQYF	TGCGCCAGCAGCCAAGATCAGGGACTAGCGGGAGGACCGAGCACAGATACGCAGTATTTT
TRBV11-2	NA	20	TRBD2	TRBJ2-1	CASSLDGTSGGAWSYNEQFF	TGTGCCAGCAGCTTAGACGGGACTAGCGGGGGGGCCTGGTCCTACAATGAGCAGTTCTTC
TRBV6-5	few	18	NA	TRBJ2-7	CASSLSRRTRGKPYEQYF	TGTGCCAGCAGTTTATCTCGTCGAACGAGGGGAAAACCCTACGAGCAGTACTTC